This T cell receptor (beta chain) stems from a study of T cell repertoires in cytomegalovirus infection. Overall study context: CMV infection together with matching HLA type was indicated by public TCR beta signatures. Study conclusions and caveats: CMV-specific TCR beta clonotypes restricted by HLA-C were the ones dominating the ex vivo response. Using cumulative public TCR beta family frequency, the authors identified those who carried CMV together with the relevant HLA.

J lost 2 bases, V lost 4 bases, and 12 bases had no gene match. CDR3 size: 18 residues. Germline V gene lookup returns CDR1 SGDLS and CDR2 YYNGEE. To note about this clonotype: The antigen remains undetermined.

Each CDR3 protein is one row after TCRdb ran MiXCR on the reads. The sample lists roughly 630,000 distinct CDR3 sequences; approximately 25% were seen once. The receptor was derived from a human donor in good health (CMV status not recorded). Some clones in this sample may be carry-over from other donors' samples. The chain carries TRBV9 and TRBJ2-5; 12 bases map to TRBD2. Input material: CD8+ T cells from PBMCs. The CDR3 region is CASSKPGGLAGRQETQYF. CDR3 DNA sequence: TGTGCCAGCAGCAAACCCGGTGGACTAGCGGGGAGACAAGAGACCCAGTACTTC.